Detailed here is one T cell receptor (beta chain). Its target is unknown. This sample stems from a study of CD8+ T cells in alopecia areata. Treatment in this sample: oral pan-JAK inhibitor, 5-10 mg twice daily. After isolation, RNA underwent reverse transcription to generate cDNA as the sequencing template. Method: immunoSEQ multiplex PCR; TCRdb's copy keeps in-frame clones and lacks some. The table lists approximately 180,000 clones, under 80% of them singletons, with 1.3% in the top ten. Study-wide results and caveats: Lesional scalp, notably in alopecia totalis/universalis, had clonality above that of normal scalp.

This CDR3 contains 11 residues. Germline V lookup: CDR1 GTSNPN, CDR2 SVGIG (reference sequence). V was shortened by 4 bases and J by 2 bases, with 6 bases between the two germline ends. The V call is TRBV30, the J call TRBJ2-7; the D is unclear. This sequence was found in a human donor with alopecia areata. The starting material was CD4+ T cells sorted from blood, obtained around week 50, from a patient treated with tofacitinib. The CDR3: CAWKDPYEQYF. Here the CDR3 DNA reads TGTGCCTGGAAGGATCCCTACGAGCAGTACTTC. Full variable domain (rest looked up from reference TRBV30 and TRBJ2-7): SQTIHQWPATLVQPVGSPLSLECTVEGTSNPNLYWYRQAAGRGLQLLFYSVGIGQISSEVPQNLSASRPQDRQFILSSKKLLLSDSGFYLCAWKDPYEQYFGPGTRLTVT.